The 27 T cell receptor beta chains in this list originate from one sample, sequenced in a study of OX40 agonist ivuxolimab in advanced cancers. Clones were sequenced by immunoSEQ multiplex PCR, and TCRdb holds only the in-frame ones, with some missing. The table includes roughly 68,000 clones, around 83% detected once. The sample here was CD4+ or CD8+ T cells sorted from blood, taken in a trial of the OX40 agonist ivuxolimab. These receptors all stem from an adult with an advanced solid tumor such as melanoma, head and neck, liver or kidney cancer.

This chain joins TRBV7-2 and TRBJ1-5; TRBD1 aligns across 8 bases. Germline lookup yields CDR1 SGHTA and CDR2 FQGNSA. Trimming cost V 4 bases and J 4 bases; bases outside gene matches: 3. The CDR3 has 14 residues. CDR3 sequence (DNA): TGTGCCAGCAGCTCAGGGACAGGAAATCAGCCCCAGCATTTT. Its protein is CASSSGTGNQPQHF.

The chain has TRBV6-1 and TRBJ2-3; a possible D gene is TRBD2 (7 bases). The V end was cut by 6 bases, the J end by 4 bases, with 17 bases between. The CDR3 runs to 15 residues. Germline CDR1 reads MNHNS; CDR2 reads SASEGT. The CDR3 spells CASRMGGGFADTQYF. CDR3 nucleotides: TGTGCCAGCAGGATGGGAGGGGGGTTTGCAGATACGCAGTATTTT.

This clone was counted once. The rearrangement links TRBV2 to TRBJ2-7, with D possibly matching TRBD1 (5 bases). CDR1 is SNHLY and CDR2 is FYNNEI in the germline V gene. Trimming cost V 4 bases and J 3 bases, with 10 bases left between them. The CDR3 sequence is 13 residues long. CDR3 sequence: CASSAQGIYEQYF. The CDR3 nucleotides are TGTGCCAGCAGTGCGCAGGGAATCTACGAGCAGTACTTC.

This clone was counted once. The chain employs TRBV27 and TRBJ1-2, with D perhaps matching TRBD1 (5 bases). The CDR3 has 15 residues. V was shortened by 1 base and J by 0 bases, with 9 bases between the two germline ends. Looked up from germline, CDR1 is MNHEY and CDR2 is SMNVEV (reference sequence). The CDR3 region is CASSLYGTSNYGYTF. CDR3 DNA: TGTGCCAGCAGTTTATACGGGACCTCTAACTATGGCTACACCTTC.

The chain is built from TRBV7-8 and TRBJ2-7; D may match TRBD1 or TRBD2 (5 bases each). Trimming pared 4 bases from V and 3 bases from J, leaving 10 bases between. CDR3 length: 13 amino acids. The germline CDR1 and CDR2 sequences are SGHVS and FQNEAQ. The CDR3, as DNA: TGTGCCAGCAGCTCGGGACCAGACTACGAGCAGTACTTC. Translating it yields CASSSGPDYEQYF.

This clone has only a few counts. At the DNA level, this CDR3 is encoded by other sequences in the same sample as well. V gene TRBV6-1 combines with J gene TRBJ1-1; D remains ambiguous. The CDR3 contains 13 residues. CDR1 is MNHNS and CDR2 is SASEGT in the germline V gene. Deletions cut 3 bases from V and 1 base from J, with 6 bases between. The CDR3 DNA reads as TGTGCCAGCAGTGATCTTCCGAACACTGAAGCTTTCTTT. Amino acid sequence: CASSDLPNTEAFF.

The CDR3 nucleotides are TGTGCCAGCAGCCCCGGACTCACAATATCTTACGAGCAGTACTTC. It yields the protein CASSPGLTISYEQYF. The chain employs TRBV27 and TRBJ2-7; D is perhaps TRBD2 (5 bases). There are 15 residues in the CDR3. CDR1 MNHEY and CDR2 SMNVEV come from the germline V gene (reference sequence). Trimming shortened V by 6 bases and J by 4 bases, and 19 bases separated the two germline ends.

The chain employs TRBV18 and TRBJ1-2, with D unresolved. CDR1 and CDR2 (germline): KGHSH, LQKENI. Deletions cut 3 bases from V and 1 base from J, with 6 bases between. This CDR3 region has 13 residues. CDR3 nucleotides: TGTGCCAGCTCACCGACTGGTAACTATGGCTACACCTTC. Translating it yields CASSPTGNYGYTF.

This clone was counted a few times. The J gene is TRBJ1-2, the V gene TRBV18, with a weak D call TRBD1 (6 bases). The germline V gene has CDR1 KGHSH and CDR2 LQKENI. The CDR3 consists of 14 residues. Trimming took off 5 bases at V and 2 bases at J, with 12 bases between the two ends. CDR3 amino acids: CASSADRRNYGYTF. Here the CDR3 DNA reads TGTGCCAGCTCAGCCGACAGGCGAAACTATGGCTACACCTTC.

This chain connects TRBV19 to TRBJ2-7; D is unclear. The germline V gene encodes CDR1 LNHDA and CDR2 SQIVND (reference sequence). V lost 6 bases to trimming and J lost 2 bases, with 17 bases between them. This CDR3 region has 15 residues. In DNA form, the CDR3 reads TGTGCCAGTAGAGTCCGGACCAAACTGACCTACGAGCAGTACTTC. Its translation: CASRVRTKLTYEQYF.

The genes are TRBV2 and TRBJ1-1; TRBD1 is a possible D gene (6 bases). V was clipped by 2 bases and J by 5 bases, with 12 bases between them. The CDR3 extends over 14 amino acids. Per germline, CDR1 SNHLY and CDR2 FYNNEI. The CDR3 nucleotides are TGTGCCAGCAGTGAACAAGTAGGGGGAACTGAAGCTTTCTTT. Protein sequence: CASSEQVGGTEAFF.

This chain uses TRBV5-1 with TRBJ2-7; D possibly uses TRBD1 or TRBD2 (5 bases each). Germline CDR1 and CDR2: SGHRS and YFSETQ. Trimming removed 0 bases from V and 3 bases from J, with 10 bases in between. The CDR3 totals 14 residues. The CDR3 DNA follows: TGCGCCAGCAGCTTGGCAGGGACCGTCTACGAGCAGTACTTC. This sequence encodes CASSLAGTVYEQYF.

V and J are TRBV19 and TRBJ2-7; D perhaps matches TRBD1 (5 bases). The CDR3 consists of 16 residues. Trimming removed 3 bases at V and 2 bases at J, with 17 bases between. CDR1 and CDR2 from the germline V gene are LNHDA and SQIVND (reference sequence). Here the CDR3 DNA reads TGTGCCAGTAGTATGCTGGGGTTGGCACAGGCCTACGAGCAGTACTTC. Amino acids: CASSMLGLAQAYEQYF.

This chain's CDR3 is CASSQVERTGVGGYTF. The DNA for the CDR3 is TGCGCCAGCAGCCAAGTAGAAAGAACAGGGGTTGGGGGCTACACCTTC. The chain joins TRBV4-1 to TRBJ1-2, with 7 bases aligning to TRBD1. The CDR3 runs to 16 residues. V shed 1 base and J 8 bases; nucleotides not matched to a gene: 13. Germline values: CDR1 MGHRA, CDR2 YSYEKL.

V usage is TRBV7-8 and J usage is TRBJ2-3; D gene uncertain. The CDR3 loop spans 14 amino acids. With 4 bases removed from V and 6 bases from J, the gap between germline ends came to 14 bases. Germline V gene lookup returns CDR1 SGHVS and CDR2 FQNEAQ. The CDR3 sequence: CASSSLHGPDTQYF. The CDR3 nucleotides are TGTGCCAGCAGCTCCTTACACGGTCCGGATACGCAGTATTTT.

V is TRBV4-2 and J is TRBJ1-1; unclear D gene. The CDR3 runs 14 residues. V lost 0 bases and J 4 bases, leaving 9 bases between the germline ends. Germline assignment: CDR1 LGHNA and CDR2 YNFKEQ. CDR3 region: CASSQDPPSTEAFF. The CDR3 bases are TGTGCCAGCAGCCAAGATCCTCCGAGCACTGAAGCTTTCTTT.

The chain is built from TRBV5-4 and TRBJ2-1; D is possibly TRBD1 or TRBD2 (6 bases each). There are 15 residues in the CDR3. The V and J ends lost 0 bases and 9 bases respectively, with 16 bases between them. Germline V lookup: CDR1 SGHNT, CDR2 YYREEE (reference sequence). The CDR3 spells CASSLGRGGRGEQFF. The DNA of the CDR3 is TGTGCCAGCAGCTTGGGACGTGGGGGGCGCGGTGAGCAGTTCTTC. The complete variable domain, with remaining parts taken from reference TRBV5-4 and TRBJ2-1, reads ETGVTQSPTHLIKTRGQQVTLRCSSQSGHNTVSWYQQALGQGPQFIFQYYREEENGRGNFPPRFSGLQFPNYSSELNVNALELDDSALYLCASSLGRGGRGEQFFGPGTRLTVL.

J is TRBJ1-5 and V is TRBV5-1; weak D call: TRBD1 (6 bases). The CDR3 consists of 15 residues. CDR1 SGHRS and CDR2 YFSETQ come from the germline V gene. Trimming shortened V by 0 bases and J by 3 bases, and 10 bases separated the two germline ends. The CDR3: CASSLGGGDNQPQHF. DNA of the CDR3: TGCGCCAGCAGCTTGGGGGGGGGCGACAATCAGCCCCAGCATTTT.

This clone came up once. The chain couples TRBV19 to TRBJ2-2, with D tentatively TRBD1 or TRBD2 (5 bases each). This CDR3 contains 14 residues. Trimming removed 5 bases from V and 4 bases from J, with 11 bases in between. Germline V gene data show CDR1 as LNHDA and CDR2 as SQIVND (reference sequence). Written as DNA, the CDR3 is TGTGCCAGTAGTGTCCAGGGAGCCACCGGGGAGCTGTTTTTT. As protein: CASSVQGATGELFF.

This clone was seen only a few times. The chain links TRBV7-3 to TRBJ2-6, with a weak D call TRBD2 (5 bases). The CDR3 is 23 amino acids. V shed 1 base and J shed 0 bases, with 28 bases lying between them. Germline V CDR1 and CDR2: SGHTA, FQGTGA. CDR3 amino acids: CASSLNLGLAHKGGSSGANVLTF. In DNA, the CDR3 is TGTGCCAGCAGCTTAAACTTGGGTCTAGCACACAAGGGCGGGTCCTCTGGGGCCAACGTCCTGACTTTC.

This clone showed up just a few times. V is TRBV28 and J is TRBJ2-3; 14 bases match TRBD2. CDR1 MDHEN and CDR2 SYDVKM come from the germline V gene. Trimming removed 4 bases from V and 2 bases from J; junction bases left unmatched: 8. CDR3 length: 18 amino acids. In nucleotides, the CDR3 is TGTGCCAGCAGTTCATCTGGACTAGCGGGGGGTCTCACAGATACGCAGTATTTT. It specifies CASSSSGLAGGLTDTQYF.

The chain is built from TRBV6-1 and TRBJ1-3; no reliable D call. The germline V gene has CDR1 MNHNS and CDR2 SASEGT. This CDR3 region has 15 residues. V was trimmed by 0 bases and J by 0 bases, leaving 6 bases between them. CDR3 sequence: CASSEAPFSGNTIYF. The CDR3 DNA sequence: TGTGCCAGCAGTGAAGCGCCATTCTCTGGAAACACCATATATTTT.

The rearrangement uses TRBV28 and TRBJ1-6, with D possibly matching TRBD1 (6 bases). The ends were cut back, 6 bases at V and 6 bases at J, with 12 bases in the middle. The germline gives CDR1 MDHEN, CDR2 SYDVKM. The CDR3 is 14 amino acids. DNA of the CDR3: TGTGCCAGCAGGAAACAGGGCCCTAATTCACCCCTCCACTTT. This encodes CASRKQGPNSPLHF.

The J gene is TRBJ1-1, the V gene TRBV7-9; 7 bases align to TRBD1. The V gene's germline CDR1 is SEHNR and CDR2 FQNEAQ (reference sequence). V shed 5 bases and J 3 bases; nucleotides not matched to a gene: 6. The length of the CDR3 is 14 residues. The CDR3 sequence: CASSTLGTDTEAFF. DNA for the CDR3: TGTGCCAGCAGCACGTTAGGGACAGACACTGAAGCTTTCTTT.

This clone came up once. The chain combines TRBV5-1 with TRBJ1-4; 7 nucleotides match TRBD1. V lost 6 bases, J lost 7 bases, and 12 bases stayed unmatched. Germline assignment: CDR1 SGHRS and CDR2 YFSETQ. The CDR3 consists of 15 residues. The CDR3 here is CASITQGGRFEKLFF. The CDR3 DNA reads as TGCGCCAGCATCACCCAGGGGGGGCGCTTTGAAAAACTGTTTTTT.

V is TRBV5-1 and J is TRBJ1-3; D gene ambiguous. Germline values: CDR1 SGHRS, CDR2 YFSETQ. The CDR3 contains 16 residues. V lost 3 bases and J 2 bases, leaving 15 bases between the germline ends. CDR3 DNA: TGCGCCAGCAGCTCTGGTAGTATGGGCACTGGAAACACCATATATTTT. This encodes CASSSGSMGTGNTIYF.

V is TRBV18 and J is TRBJ1-3; the D is unclear. The CDR3 length is 16 residues. The germline gives CDR1 KGHSH, CDR2 LQKENI. Trimming removed 1 base at V and 2 bases at J, with 12 bases between. The CDR3, as DNA: TGTGCCAGCTCACCACGGTCCCCGGTAACTGGAAACACCATATATTTT. Amino acid sequence: CASSPRSPVTGNTIYF. Full variable domain (rest looked up from reference TRBV18 and TRBJ1-3): NAGVMQNPRHLVRRRGQEARLRCSPMKGHSHVYWYRQLPEEGLKFMVYLQKENIIDESGMPKERFSAEFPKEGPSILRIQQVVRGDSAAYFCASSPRSPVTGNTIYFGEGSWLTVV.